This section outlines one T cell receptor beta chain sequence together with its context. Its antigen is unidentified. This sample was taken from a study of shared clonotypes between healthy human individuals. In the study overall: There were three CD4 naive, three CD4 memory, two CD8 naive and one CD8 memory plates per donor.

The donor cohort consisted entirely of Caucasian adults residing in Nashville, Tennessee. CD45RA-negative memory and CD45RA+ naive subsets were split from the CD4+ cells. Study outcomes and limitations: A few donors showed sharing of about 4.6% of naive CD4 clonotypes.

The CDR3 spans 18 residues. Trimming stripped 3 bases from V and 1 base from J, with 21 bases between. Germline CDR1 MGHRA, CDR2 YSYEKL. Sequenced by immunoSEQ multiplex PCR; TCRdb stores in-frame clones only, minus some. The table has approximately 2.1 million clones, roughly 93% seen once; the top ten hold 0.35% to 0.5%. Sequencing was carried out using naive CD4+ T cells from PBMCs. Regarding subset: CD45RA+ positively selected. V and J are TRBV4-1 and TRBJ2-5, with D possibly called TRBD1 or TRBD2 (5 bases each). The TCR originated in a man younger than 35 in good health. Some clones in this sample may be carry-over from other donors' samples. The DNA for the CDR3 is TGCGCCAGCAGCCACCCCATCCCGGGGCCTAGTTTCCAAGAGACCCAGTACTTC. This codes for CASSHPIPGPSFQETQYF.